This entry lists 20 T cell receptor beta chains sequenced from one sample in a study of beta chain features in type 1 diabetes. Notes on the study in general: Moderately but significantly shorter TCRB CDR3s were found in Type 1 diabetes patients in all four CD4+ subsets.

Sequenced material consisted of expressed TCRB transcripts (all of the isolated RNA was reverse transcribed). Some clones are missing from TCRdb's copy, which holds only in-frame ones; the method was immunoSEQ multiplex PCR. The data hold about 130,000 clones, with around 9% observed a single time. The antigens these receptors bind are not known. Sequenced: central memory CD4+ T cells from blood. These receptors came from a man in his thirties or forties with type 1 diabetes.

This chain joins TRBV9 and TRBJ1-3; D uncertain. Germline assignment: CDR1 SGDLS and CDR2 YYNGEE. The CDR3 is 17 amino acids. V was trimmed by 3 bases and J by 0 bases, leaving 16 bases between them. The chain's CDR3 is CASSADPHGSSGNTIYF. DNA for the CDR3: TGTGCCAGCAGCGCGGACCCCCACGGGAGCTCTGGAAACACCATATATTTT.

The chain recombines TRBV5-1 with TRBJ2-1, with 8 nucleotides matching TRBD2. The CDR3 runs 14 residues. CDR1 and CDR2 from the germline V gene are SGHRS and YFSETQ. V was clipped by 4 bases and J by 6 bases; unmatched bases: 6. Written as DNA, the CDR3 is TGCGCCAGCAGCCCGGGGGGGCAGGGCAATGAGCAGTTCTTC. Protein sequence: CASSPGGQGNEQFF. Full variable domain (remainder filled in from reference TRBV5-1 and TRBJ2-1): KAGVTQTPRYLIKTRGQQVTLSCSPISGHRSVSWYQQTPGQGLQFLFEYFSETQRNKGNFPGRFSGRQFSNSRSEMNVSTLELGDSALYLCASSPGGQGNEQFFGPGTRLTVL.

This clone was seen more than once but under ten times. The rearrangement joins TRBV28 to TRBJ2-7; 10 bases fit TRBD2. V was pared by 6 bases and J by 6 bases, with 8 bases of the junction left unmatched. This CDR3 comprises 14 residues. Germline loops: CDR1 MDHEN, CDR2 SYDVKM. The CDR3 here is CASRVAGGPTEQYF. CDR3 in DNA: TGTGCCAGCAGGGTAGCGGGGGGTCCGACCGAGCAGTACTTC.

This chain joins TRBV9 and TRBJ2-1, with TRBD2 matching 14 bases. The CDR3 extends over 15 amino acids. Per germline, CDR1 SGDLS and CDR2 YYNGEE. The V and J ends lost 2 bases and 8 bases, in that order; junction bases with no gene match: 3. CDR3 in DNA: TGTGCCAGCAGCGTGGGGACTAGCGGGGGTCATGAGCAGTTCTTC. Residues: CASSVGTSGGHEQFF.

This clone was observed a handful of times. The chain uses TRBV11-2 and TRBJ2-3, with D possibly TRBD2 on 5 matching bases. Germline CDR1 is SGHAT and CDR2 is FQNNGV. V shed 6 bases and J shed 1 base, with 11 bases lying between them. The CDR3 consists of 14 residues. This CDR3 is CASRPYSGTDTQYF. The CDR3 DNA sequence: TGTGCCAGCAGACCCTATAGCGGCACAGATACGCAGTATTTT.

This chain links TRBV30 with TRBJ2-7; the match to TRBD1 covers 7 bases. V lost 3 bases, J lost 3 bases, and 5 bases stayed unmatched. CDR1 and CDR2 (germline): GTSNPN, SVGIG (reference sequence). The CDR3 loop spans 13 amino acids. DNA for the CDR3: TGTGCCTGGAGCAGGGGGTCCCTCTACGAGCAGTACTTC. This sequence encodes CAWSRGSLYEQYF.

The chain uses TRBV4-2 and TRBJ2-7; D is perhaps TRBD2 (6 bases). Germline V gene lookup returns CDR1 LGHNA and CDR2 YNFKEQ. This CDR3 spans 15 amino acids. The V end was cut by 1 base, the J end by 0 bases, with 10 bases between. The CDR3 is CASSQGPSASYEQYF. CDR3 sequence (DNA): TGTGCCAGCAGCCAAGGGCCTAGCGCCTCCTACGAGCAGTACTTC.

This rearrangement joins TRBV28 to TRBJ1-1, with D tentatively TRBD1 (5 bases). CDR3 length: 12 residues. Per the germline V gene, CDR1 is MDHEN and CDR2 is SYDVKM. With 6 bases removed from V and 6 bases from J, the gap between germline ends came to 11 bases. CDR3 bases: TGTGCCAGCAGGTTACAGGAGGCTGAAGCTTTCTTT. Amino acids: CASRLQEAEAFF.

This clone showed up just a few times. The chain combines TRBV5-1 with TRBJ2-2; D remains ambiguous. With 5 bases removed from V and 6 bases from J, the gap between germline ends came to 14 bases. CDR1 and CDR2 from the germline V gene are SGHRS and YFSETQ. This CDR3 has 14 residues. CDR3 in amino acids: CASRFTDGAGELFF. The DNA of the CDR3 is TGCGCCAGCAGGTTTACAGACGGCGCCGGGGAGCTGTTTTTT.

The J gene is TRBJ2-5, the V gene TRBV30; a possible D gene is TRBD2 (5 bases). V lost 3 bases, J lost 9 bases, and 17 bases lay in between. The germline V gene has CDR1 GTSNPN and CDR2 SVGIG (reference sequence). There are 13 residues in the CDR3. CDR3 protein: CAWSLDSTGAQYF. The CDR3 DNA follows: TGTGCCTGGAGCCTGGACTCCACTGGAGCCCAGTACTTC.

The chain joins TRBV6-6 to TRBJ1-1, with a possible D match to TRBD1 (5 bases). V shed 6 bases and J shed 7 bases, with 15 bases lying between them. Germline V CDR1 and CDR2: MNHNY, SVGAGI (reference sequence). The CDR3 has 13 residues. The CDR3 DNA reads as TGTGCCAGCAGCCAACTCCAGGGTCTTGAAGCTTTCTTT. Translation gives CASSQLQGLEAFF.

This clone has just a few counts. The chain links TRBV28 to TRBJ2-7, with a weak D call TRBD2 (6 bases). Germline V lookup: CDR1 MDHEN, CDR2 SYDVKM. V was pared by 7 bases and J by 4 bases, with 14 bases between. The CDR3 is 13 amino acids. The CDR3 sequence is CASTGTDGYEQYF. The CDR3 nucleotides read TGTGCCAGCACCGGGACTGATGGTTACGAGCAGTACTTC.

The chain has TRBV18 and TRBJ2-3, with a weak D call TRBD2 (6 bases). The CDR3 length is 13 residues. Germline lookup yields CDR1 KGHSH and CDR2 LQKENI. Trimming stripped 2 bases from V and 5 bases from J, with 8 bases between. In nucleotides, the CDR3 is TGTGCCAGCTCACCATCTAGCGTAGATACGCAGTATTTT. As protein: CASSPSSVDTQYF.

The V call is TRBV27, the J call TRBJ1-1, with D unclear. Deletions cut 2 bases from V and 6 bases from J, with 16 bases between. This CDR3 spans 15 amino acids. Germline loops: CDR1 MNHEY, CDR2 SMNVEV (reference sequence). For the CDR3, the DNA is TGTGCCAGCAGTTTAAGCGTCTCGGGTTTGGCTGAAGCTTTCTTT. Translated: CASSLSVSGLAEAFF.

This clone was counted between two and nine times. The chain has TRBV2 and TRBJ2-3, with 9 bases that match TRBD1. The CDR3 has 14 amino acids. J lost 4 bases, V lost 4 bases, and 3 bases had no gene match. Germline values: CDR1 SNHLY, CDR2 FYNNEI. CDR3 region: CASSVWTGADTQYF. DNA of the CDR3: TGTGCCAGCAGTGTTTGGACAGGGGCAGATACGCAGTATTTT.

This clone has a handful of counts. The CDR3 nucleotides read TGTGCCAGCAGTGAAGGGGGGGGCACCTCCTACGAGCAGTACTTC. Translation gives CASSEGGGTSYEQYF. The chain combines TRBV6-1 with TRBJ2-7; possible D gene TRBD2, 7 bases. V was pared by 1 base and J by 0 bases, with 10 bases between. Germline-derived CDR1 and CDR2 are MNHNS and SASEGT. The CDR3 spans 15 residues.

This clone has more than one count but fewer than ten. CDR3 nucleotide sequence: TGTGCCAGCAGTACGGACAGGGCGGAGACCCAGTACTTC. This encodes CASSTDRAETQYF. The genes are TRBV2 and TRBJ2-5, with 8 nucleotides matching TRBD1. Germline V gives CDR1 SNHLY, CDR2 FYNNEI. This CDR3 contains 13 residues. The V segment lost 5 bases and the J segment 5 bases; nucleotides outside the gene matches: 4.

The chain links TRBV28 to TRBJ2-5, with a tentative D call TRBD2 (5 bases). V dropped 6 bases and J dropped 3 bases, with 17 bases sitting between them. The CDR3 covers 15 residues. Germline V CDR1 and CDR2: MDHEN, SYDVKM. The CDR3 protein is CASSPLEWSEETQYF. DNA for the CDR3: TGTGCCAGCAGCCCACTAGAGTGGAGCGAAGAGACCCAGTACTTC.

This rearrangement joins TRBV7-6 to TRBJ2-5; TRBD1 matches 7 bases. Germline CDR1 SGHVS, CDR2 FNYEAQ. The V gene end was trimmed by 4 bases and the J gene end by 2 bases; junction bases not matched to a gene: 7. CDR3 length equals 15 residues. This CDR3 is CASSSGSGQQETQYF. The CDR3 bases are TGTGCCAGCAGCTCCGGATCGGGACAGCAAGAGACCCAGTACTTC.

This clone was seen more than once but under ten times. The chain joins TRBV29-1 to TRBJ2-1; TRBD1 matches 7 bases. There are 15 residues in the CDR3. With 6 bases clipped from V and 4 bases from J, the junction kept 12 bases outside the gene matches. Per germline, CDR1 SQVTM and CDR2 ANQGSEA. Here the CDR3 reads CSVTPGTEYYNEQFF. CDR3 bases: TGCAGCGTCACGCCCGGGACAGAATATTACAATGAGCAGTTCTTC.